The 28 T cell receptor beta chains below were found in one sample sequenced in a study of blood T cells in healthy people across ages. The use of a sample-barcoded 5' primer and a J-beta primer mix characterized a second PCR of about 7 to 12 cycles. In TCRdb, the 5' RACE reads were re-called with MiXCR into one record per CDR3 protein. The table lists approximately 1.5 million distinct CDR3 sequences, about 32% of them singletons. The sequencing input was blood. All receptors derive from a woman in her 30s in good health.

This clonotype was observed at least ten times. This chain joins TRBV25-1 and TRBJ2-7; 7 bases are shared with TRBD2. V lost 4 bases and J lost 2; bases outside the gene matches: 2. From germline, CDR1 is MGHDK and CDR2 SYGVNS. This CDR3 spans 13 amino acids. CDR3 sequence reads: CASSVRGAYEQYF. In DNA, the CDR3 is TGTGCCAGCAGTGTCCGGGGGGCCTACGAGCAGTACTTC.

The J gene is TRBJ2-7, the V gene TRBV2, with 11 bases lining up with TRBD2. The CDR3 extends over 17 amino acids. J was trimmed by 0 bases and V by 8 bases; bases with no gene match: 12. CDR1 SNHLY and CDR2 FYNNEI come from the germline V gene. The DNA for the CDR3 is TGTGCCAGCCAGGGGGGTAGCGGGAGGGAGAGCTCCTACGAGCAGTACTTC. Encoded protein: CASQGGSGRESSYEQYF.

This clonotype was observed a few times. This rearrangement joins TRBV12-3 or TRBV12-4 to TRBJ1-2, with TRBD1 as a possible D gene (5 bases). The CDR3 is 14 amino acids. V gave up 1 base and J gave up 4 bases, with 10 bases separating them. CDR3 protein: CASSLGDWSYGYTF. CDR3 coding DNA: TGTGCCAGCAGTTTAGGGGACTGGAGCTATGGCTACACCTTC.

This clonotype was seen only a few times. The chain has TRBV6-5 and TRBJ2-3; tentative D call: TRBD2 (5 bases). Germline V gene data show CDR1 as MNHEY and CDR2 as SVGAGI. This CDR3 region has 15 residues. Trimming removed 5 bases from V and 6 bases from J, with 18 bases in between. The CDR3, as DNA: TGTGCCAGCAGTGTCCACGGTTTGGACTCTGATACGCAGTATTTT. Its protein is CASSVHGLDSDTQYF.

Note on this clonotype: The junction shows a germline mismatch at one end, possibly a read error. The rearrangement uses TRBV18 and TRBJ1-4, with D maybe TRBD1 (5 bases). This CDR3 is built from 13 residues. The germline CDR1 and CDR2 sequences are KGHSH and LQKENI. CDR3 bases: TGTGCCAGCCCACCACCTGAGGGGGAAAAACTGTTTTTT. Translation gives CASPPPEGEKLFF.

As for this clonotype: The germline gene is not matched at one end of the junction; a read error may be the cause. J is TRBJ2-5 and V is TRBV9, with 8 bases lining up with TRBD2. This CDR3 comprises 15 residues. Per germline, CDR1 SGDLS and CDR2 YYNGEE. CDR3 in amino acids: CASSVSGGLEESQYF. The CDR3 bases are TGTGCCAGCAGCGTCAGCGGGGGACTTGAAGAGTCCCAGTACTTC.

This sequence joins TRBV25-1 and TRBJ2-5, with D perhaps TRBD1 or TRBD2 (5 bases each). Trimming pared 6 bases from V and 4 bases from J, leaving 21 bases between. CDR3 length: 16 amino acids. Germline CDR1 MGHDK, CDR2 SYGVNS. The CDR3 loop reads CASSGIPGRRRETQYF. CDR3 DNA sequence: TGTGCCAGCAGCGGGATACCGGGACGGCGCCGAGAGACCCAGTACTTC. The entire variable domain, with the rest obtained from reference TRBV25-1 and TRBJ2-5, is as follows: EADIYQTPRYLVIGTGKKITLECSQTMGHDKMYWYQQDPGMELHLIHYSYGVNSTEKGDLSSESTVSRIRTEHFPLTLESARPSHTSQYLCASSGIPGRRRETQYFGPGTRLLVL.

Only a few counts were recorded for this clonotype. CDR3 protein: CAWNGRTGFRTGELFF. DNA for the CDR3: TGTGCCTGGAACGGTCGCACGGGTTTTAGGACCGGGGAGCTGTTTTTT. The chain carries TRBV30 and TRBJ2-2; the D is unclear. Trimming pared 4 bases from V and 5 bases from J, leaving 20 bases between. The CDR3 is 16 amino acids. CDR1 GTSNPN and CDR2 SVGIG come from the germline V gene (reference sequence).

The V gene is TRBV18, the J gene TRBJ1-1; D possibly corresponds to TRBD1 (6 bases). The V end lost 5 bases, the J end lost 3 bases, and 16 bases lay between the germline ends. The germline V gene has CDR1 KGHSH and CDR2 LQKENI. This CDR3 region has 15 residues. CDR3 coding DNA: TGTGCCAGCTCAGCCTTCCGGGGGCAGGACACTGAAGCTTTCTTT. It encodes CASSAFRGQDTEAFF.

The chain is built from TRBV5-6 and TRBJ1-1, with D maybe TRBD1 (5 bases). The germline V gene has CDR1 SGHDT and CDR2 YYEEEE. Between the trimmed V and J ends, which lost 2 bases and 3 bases, there was a span of 14 bases. The CDR3 is 15 residues long. The CDR3 nucleotides are TGTGCCAGCAGCTTTGGTGTACCAGGGTACACTGAAGCTTTCTTT. The encoded protein is CASSFGVPGYTEAFF.

This clonotype was found a few times. This sequence joins TRBV14 and TRBJ2-3; D unresolved. The germline V gene encodes CDR1 SGHDN and CDR2 FVKESK. This CDR3 is built from 17 residues. V shed 0 bases and J shed 3 bases, with 16 bases lying between them. This chain's CDR3 is CASSQDSGPLGTDTQYF. As DNA, the CDR3 is TGTGCCAGCAGCCAAGATAGTGGCCCGTTAGGGACAGATACGCAGTATTTT. The full variable domain, with the rest looked up from reference TRBV14 and TRBJ2-3, is EAGVTQFPSHSVIEKGQTVTLRCDPISGHDNLYWYRRVMGKEIKFLLHFVKESKQDESGMPNNRFLAERTGGTYSTLKVQPAELEDSGVYFCASSQDSGPLGTDTQYFGPGTRLTVL.

This clonotype was detected a few times. The rearrangement joins TRBV7-3 to TRBJ2-5, with D perhaps TRBD2 (6 bases). There are 13 residues in the CDR3. Germline lookup yields CDR1 SGHTA and CDR2 FQGTGA. Trimming stripped 4 bases from V and 11 bases from J, with 17 bases between. CDR3: CASSSAGTNEQYF. DNA of the CDR3: TGTGCCAGCAGCTCCGCGGGGACCAATGAGCAGTACTTC.

The sample holds a few counts of this clonotype. V and J are TRBV10-3 and TRBJ2-7; TRBD2 matches at 10 bases. The length of the CDR3 is 15 residues. The J segment lost 3 bases and the V segment lost 4 bases, leaving 6 bases of the junction unmatched. Germline CDR1 reads ENHRY; CDR2 reads SYGVKD. In DNA, the CDR3 is TGTGCCATCAGTGCGCTAGCGGGAGCTTTCTACGAGCAGTACTTC. Translating gives CAISALAGAFYEQYF.

This chain connects TRBV4-2 to TRBJ2-1; D is possibly TRBD1 (6 bases). Germline CDR1 reads LGHNA; CDR2 reads YNFKEQ. The CDR3 is 16 residues long. Trimming removed 0 bases at V and 2 bases at J, with 11 bases between. DNA of the CDR3: TGTGCCAGCAGCCAAGAAGGGGGTACTACCTACAATGAGCAGTTCTTC. This sequence encodes CASSQEGGTTYNEQFF.

The chain uses TRBV9 and TRBJ1-2; D call uncertain. The germline CDR1 and CDR2 sequences are SGDLS and YYNGEE. V gave up 4 bases and J gave up 8 bases, with 9 bases separating them. The CDR3 runs 11 residues. CDR3 in amino acids: CASSSPWGYTF. The CDR3 coding sequence is TGTGCCAGCAGCTCACCCTGGGGCTACACCTTC. Using reference TRBV9 and TRBJ1-2 for the parts outside the CDR3, the full variable domain is DSGVTQTPKHLITATGQRVTLRCSPRSGDLSVYWYQQSLDQGLQFLIQYYNGEERAKGNILERFSAQQFPDLHSELNLSSLELGDSALYFCASSSPWGYTFGSGTRLTVV.

In its sample, this clonotype was seen a few times. A much larger clonotype is one base distant, so this may be a read error. The chain links TRBV27 to TRBJ1-5; a possible D gene is TRBD1 (5 bases). Trimming pared 2 bases from V and 1 base from J, leaving 27 bases between. The CDR3 extends over 21 amino acids. The germline CDR1 and CDR2 sequences are MNHEY and SMNVEV (reference sequence). The CDR3 here is CASSLQERLLESGDSNQPQHF. CDR3 nucleotide sequence: TGTGCCAGCAGTTTACAGGAACGTCTTCTTGAGTCGGGGGACAGCAATCAGCCCCAGCATTTT.

The rearrangement links TRBV5-1 to TRBJ2-7; no clear D. Between the trimmed V and J ends, which lost 1 base and 3 bases, there was a span of 11 bases. CDR3 size: 14 residues. The germline V gene encodes CDR1 SGHRS and CDR2 YFSETQ. CDR3: CASSLKYSNYEQYF. The CDR3 nucleotides read TGCGCCAGCAGCTTGAAATACAGCAACTACGAGCAGTACTTC.

This clonotype showed up just a few times. The J gene is TRBJ2-2, the V gene TRBV6-5; TRBD1 is a possible D gene (5 bases). Germline assignment: CDR1 MNHEY and CDR2 SVGAGI. The CDR3 length is 14 residues. V lost 2 bases, J lost 6 bases, and 10 bases lay in between. Written as DNA, the CDR3 is TGTGCCAGCAGTTACGACTGGGGCGCCGGGGAGCTGTTTTTT. This translates into CASSYDWGAGELFF.

This clonotype was found a few times. This chain connects TRBV7-6 to TRBJ1-2; D is unresolved. Trimming cost V 3 bases and J 3 bases, with 11 bases left between them. CDR3 size: 14 residues. The germline gives CDR1 SGHVS, CDR2 FNYEAQ. CDR3 bases: TGTGCCAGCAGCTTTTCCAACGGATACTATGGCTACACCTTC. Encoded protein: CASSFSNGYYGYTF.

Here the CDR3 reads CASSLGGAQGEQFF. In DNA form, the CDR3 reads TGTGCCAGCAGCTTAGGCGGGGCTCAGGGGGAGCAGTTCTTC. This chain uses TRBV7-2 with TRBJ2-1; D is possibly TRBD1 or TRBD2 (6 bases each). The CDR3 totals 14 residues. Germline values: CDR1 SGHTA, CDR2 FQGNSA. V lost 1 base and J 10 bases, leaving 14 bases between the germline ends.

This clonotype has at least ten counts. The rearrangement joins TRBV10-3 to TRBJ2-1; 12 nucleotides agree with TRBD1. CDR1 and CDR2 from the germline V gene are ENHRY and SYGVKD. This CDR3 region has 15 residues. With V trimmed by 2 bases and J by 8 bases, 4 bases remained unmatched. The CDR3 coding sequence is TGTGCCATCAGTGAGACGGGACAGGGGGCCTATGAGCAGTTCTTC. This encodes CAISETGQGAYEQFF.

Comment on this clonotype: Given a much more abundant clone one base away, this may be a read error. The gene calls are TRBV9 and TRBJ1-2, with D uncertain. Germline loops: CDR1 SGDLS, CDR2 YYNGEE. This CDR3 contains 13 residues. V was trimmed by 5 bases and J by 6 bases, leaving 14 bases between them. CDR3 in amino acids: CASRTRDDHGYTF. CDR3 coding DNA: TGTGCCAGCAGAACGAGGGATGACCATGGCTACACCTTC.

The genes are TRBV9 and TRBJ2-4, with D possibly matching TRBD2 (5 bases). The last part of the DNA fits TRBJ2-7 better; the J call may be wrong. Germline CDR1 is SGDLS and CDR2 is YYNGEE. The CDR3 runs to 14 residues. The CDR3, as DNA: TGTGCCAGCAGCGCTGAGGGCACGGCCTGCGAGCAGTACTTC. It codes for CASSAEGTACEQYF.

The V gene is TRBV7-8, the J gene TRBJ1-5, with D unclear. The V end lost 5 bases, the J end lost 3 bases, and 11 bases lay between the germline ends. Germline-derived CDR1 and CDR2 are SGHVS and FQNEAQ. This CDR3 has 14 amino acids. The CDR3 here is CASSTAPVNQPQHF. The DNA for the CDR3 is TGTGCCAGCAGCACGGCGCCGGTCAATCAGCCCCAGCATTTT.

This clonotype was seen at least ten times. The V call is TRBV4-1, the J call TRBJ2-1; D remains unclear. V was cut by 0 bases and J by 9 bases, with 6 bases left in between. This CDR3 contains 12 residues. Per germline, CDR1 MGHRA and CDR2 YSYEKL. CDR3 sequence: CASSQDKIEQFF. DNA for the CDR3: TGCGCCAGCAGCCAAGATAAGATTGAGCAGTTCTTC.

The V gene is TRBV27, the J gene TRBJ1-2; no firm D call. V was cut by 3 bases and J by 6 bases, with 8 bases left in between. This CDR3 contains 12 residues. Per the germline V gene, CDR1 is MNHEY and CDR2 is SMNVEV (reference sequence). The chain's CDR3 is CASSFDGNGYTF. For the CDR3, the DNA is TGTGCCAGCAGTTTTGATGGGAATGGCTACACCTTC.

This chain connects TRBV5-1 to TRBJ2-5; TRBD2 aligns across 8 bases. Looked up from germline, CDR1 is SGHRS and CDR2 is YFSETQ. J was trimmed by 7 bases and V by 0 bases; bases with no gene match: 11. This CDR3 comprises 16 residues. The CDR3 spells CASSLVSGRVKGTQYF. The DNA for the CDR3 is TGCGCCAGCAGCTTGGTCAGCGGGAGAGTGAAAGGGACCCAGTACTTC.

The chain couples TRBV6-5 to TRBJ1-5; 7 positions match TRBD1. V gave up 6 bases and J gave up 7 bases; unmatched junction bases: 9. The CDR3 totals 14 residues. In germline, CDR1 is MNHEY, CDR2 SVGAGI. The CDR3 reads CASSIRTGAQPQHF. The DNA for the CDR3 is TGTGCCAGCAGCATAAGAACAGGGGCCCAGCCCCAGCATTTT.